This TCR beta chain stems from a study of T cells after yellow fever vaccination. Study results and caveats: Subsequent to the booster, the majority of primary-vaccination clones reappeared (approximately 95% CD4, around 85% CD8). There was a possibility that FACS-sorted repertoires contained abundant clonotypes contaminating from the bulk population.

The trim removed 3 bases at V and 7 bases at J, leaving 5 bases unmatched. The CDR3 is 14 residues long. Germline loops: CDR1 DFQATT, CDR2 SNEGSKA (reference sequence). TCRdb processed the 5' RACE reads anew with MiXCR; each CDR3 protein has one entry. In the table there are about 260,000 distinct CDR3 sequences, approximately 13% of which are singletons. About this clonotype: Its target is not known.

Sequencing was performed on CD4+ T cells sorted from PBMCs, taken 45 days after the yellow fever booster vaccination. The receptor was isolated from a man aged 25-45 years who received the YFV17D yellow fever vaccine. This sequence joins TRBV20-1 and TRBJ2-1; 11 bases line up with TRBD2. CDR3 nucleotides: TGCAGTGCTAGGCGACTAGCGGGACGGAATGAGCAGTTCTTC. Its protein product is CSARRLAGRNEQFF.